These 14 T cell receptor beta chains came from one sample sequenced in a study of cytomegalovirus exposure and HLA in healthy donors. Profiling relied on immunoSEQ multiplex PCR, and the TCRdb table lists in-frame clones only, not all of them. The table has approximately 97,000 clones, approximately 95% seen once; the top ten hold roughly 0.82%. The specimen sequenced was PBMCs. The receptors derive from a woman aged 18-29 years in good health and CMV-seronegative.

This sequence joins TRBV12-2 and TRBJ1-1; TRBD1 was called by the table and not checked on the DNA. TRBV12-2 is designated a pseudogene. This CDR3 is built from 13 residues. This chain's CDR3 is CASRDKTDRGPFF. As DNA, the CDR3 is TGTGCAAGTCGCGATAAGACGGACAGGGGTCCTTTCTTT.

This clone showed up just once. The chain has TRBV30 and TRBJ1-1, with 7 bases that match TRBD1. CDR3 size: 16 residues. The germline gives CDR1 GTSNPN, CDR2 SVGIG (reference sequence). The ends lost 0 bases at V and 1 base at J; junction bases unmatched: 8. For the CDR3, the DNA is TGTGCCTGGAGTGTCCTTCGGACAGGTAGGAACACTGAAGCTTTCTTT. Protein: CAWSVLRTGRNTEAFF. The full variable domain, with the rest looked up from reference TRBV30 and TRBJ1-1, is SQTIHQWPATLVQPVGSPLSLECTVEGTSNPNLYWYRQAAGRGLQLLFYSVGIGQISSEVPQNLSASRPQDRQFILSSKKLLLSDSGFYLCAWSVLRTGRNTEAFFGQGTRLTVV.

This sequence joins TRBV7-2 and TRBJ2-1; TRBD2 matches at 9 bases. The CDR3 is 13 residues long. Trimming cost V 1 base and J 14 bases; bases outside gene matches: 6. From germline, CDR1 is SGHTA and CDR2 FQGNSA. Written as DNA, the CDR3 is TGTGCCAGCAGCTTAGAAGCGGGGGGTGGAAAGTTCTTC. Translated: CASSLEAGGGKFF.

The chain links TRBV27 to TRBJ1-5; possibly TRBD1 for D (5 bases). CDR3 length: 17 residues. V dropped 5 bases and J dropped 4 bases, with 21 bases sitting between them. Germline CDR1 reads MNHEY; CDR2 reads SMNVEV (reference sequence). The DNA of the CDR3 is TGTGCCAGCAGTCCCAGAACAGGTTACCTGGGAAATCAGCCCCAGCATTTT. Translating gives CASSPRTGYLGNQPQHF.

V is TRBV7-9 and J is TRBJ2-3; 11 nucleotides align to TRBD1. Per germline, CDR1 SEHNR and CDR2 FQNEAQ (reference sequence). The CDR3 is made up of 16 amino acids. Trimming took 6 bases from V and 5 from J; bases not matched to a gene: 10. CDR3 in amino acids: CASSWRGTGGLDTQYF. In DNA form, the CDR3 reads TGTGCCAGCAGTTGGCGGGGGACAGGGGGTCTAGATACGCAGTATTTT.

This sequence joins TRBV19 and TRBJ1-2; maybe TRBD1 (6 bases). This CDR3 has 15 amino acids. Trimming cost V 7 bases and J 4 bases, with 19 bases left between them. Per germline, CDR1 LNHDA and CDR2 SQIVND (reference sequence). CDR3 coding DNA: TGTGCCAGTACCATAATAGGAGGACAGCCCTATGGCTACACCTTC. Encoded protein: CASTIIGGQPYGYTF.

The CDR3: CASSEANRGSYGYTF. Written as DNA, the CDR3 is TGTGCCAGCAGTGAAGCAAACAGGGGAAGCTATGGCTACACCTTC. The V and J genes are TRBV2 and TRBJ1-2; 7 bases are a match to TRBD1. After removal of 0 bases from V and 4 bases from J, the junction contained 5 bases not matched to a gene. The CDR3 totals 15 residues. Germline lookup yields CDR1 SNHLY and CDR2 FYNNEI. The whole variable domain, filled in from reference TRBV2 and TRBJ1-2, reads EPEVTQTPSHQVTQMGQEVILRCVPISNHLYFYWYRQILGQKVEFLVSFYNNEISEKSEIFDDQFSVERPDGSNFTLKIRSTKLEDSAMYFCASSEANRGSYGYTFGSGTRLTVV.

This sequence joins TRBV6-4 and TRBJ2-3; D remains ambiguous. V lost 3 bases to trimming and J lost 2 bases, with 6 bases between them. Germline CDR1 MRHNA, CDR2 SNTAGT. The CDR3 runs 13 residues. CDR3 nucleotides: TGTGCCAGCAGTGAGCGTACCACAGATACGCAGTATTTT. It translates to CASSERTTDTQYF.

The V call is TRBV7-2, the J call TRBJ2-3, with 7 nucleotides matching TRBD2. In germline, CDR1 is SGHTA, CDR2 FQGNSA. Trimming cost V 1 base and J 3 bases; bases outside gene matches: 4. The CDR3 runs to 15 residues. The CDR3 DNA reads as TGTGCCAGCAGCTTAGGCGGGAGATTGACAGATACGCAGTATTTT. Its protein is CASSLGGRLTDTQYF.

The rearrangement links TRBV6-5 to TRBJ2-3; D may be TRBD2 (5 bases). Germline CDR1 and CDR2: MNHEY and SVGAGI. The CDR3 contains 12 residues. Trimming removed 6 bases at V and 4 bases at J, with 8 bases between. Here the CDR3 reads CASSRAADTQYF. CDR3 DNA: TGTGCCAGCAGCCGAGCGGCAGATACGCAGTATTTT.

CDR3 coding DNA: TGTGCCAGCTCACCAAATCAGGGAGGGGAAAAACTGTTTTTT. Protein sequence: CASSPNQGGEKLFF. The chain joins TRBV18 to TRBJ1-4, with TRBD1 as a possible D gene (5 bases). The CDR3 has 14 residues. The ends were cut back, 2 bases at V and 8 bases at J, with 12 bases in the middle. Per germline, CDR1 KGHSH and CDR2 LQKENI.

The chain carries TRBV15 and TRBJ2-1; 8 nucleotides align to TRBD2. In germline, CDR1 is LNHNV, CDR2 YYDKDF (reference sequence). CDR3 length: 15 residues. J gave up 9 bases and V 0 bases, and 7 bases lay outside the gene matches. DNA of the CDR3: TGTGCCACCAGCAGAGACGGAACTAGCGGACTTGAGCAGTTCTTC. This translates into CATSRDGTSGLEQFF.

The V and J genes are TRBV19 and TRBJ1-1; no clear D gene. The length of the CDR3 is 15 residues. Germline CDR1 and CDR2: LNHDA and SQIVND (reference sequence). Trimming shortened V by 0 bases and J by 6 bases, and 14 bases separated the two germline ends. CDR3 bases: TGTGCCAGTAGTATAGATCGTCCAGACATGGCTGAAGCTTTCTTT. Protein: CASSIDRPDMAEAFF.

This chain joins TRBV10-3 and TRBJ2-3; TRBD1 might be the D (6 bases). Germline CDR1 reads ENHRY; CDR2 reads SYGVKD. V lost 6 bases, J lost 5 bases, and 18 bases lay in between. The CDR3 is 15 amino acids. The CDR3 nucleotides are TGTGCCATCAGGAGTCCGGGACAAAAGGGAGATACGCAGTATTTT. Translated, it gives CAIRSPGQKGDTQYF.